The sequence of this T cell receptor (beta chain) was determined in a study of blood T cells in healthy people across ages. The CDR3 runs 14 residues. Trimming took 6 bases from V and 4 from J; bases not matched to a gene: 8. Germline CDR1 reads DFQATT; CDR2 reads SNEGSKA (reference sequence). A word on this clonotype: The antigen is unknown.

Next came a second PCR, run for about 7 to 12 cycles, which used a sample-barcoded 5' primer along with a J-beta primer mix. Every cDNA was tagged by a template-switch adaptor with 12 random nucleotides. Each CDR3 protein gets one entry after TCRdb re-called the 5' RACE reads with MiXCR. Of 1,300,000 or so distinct CDR3 sequences listed, almost 60% are singletons. Study-level points and caveats: Across the age range, TCR beta diversity per million T cells fell in a roughly linear way.

The V call is TRBV20-1, the J call TRBJ2-7; 11 nucleotides line up with TRBD2. The clonotype originates from a man younger than 30 in good health. The sequencing input was blood. The CDR3 DNA sequence: TGCAGTGCGATTACTAGCGGGGGCGAATACGAGCAGTACTTC. Protein product: CSAITSGGEYEQYF.